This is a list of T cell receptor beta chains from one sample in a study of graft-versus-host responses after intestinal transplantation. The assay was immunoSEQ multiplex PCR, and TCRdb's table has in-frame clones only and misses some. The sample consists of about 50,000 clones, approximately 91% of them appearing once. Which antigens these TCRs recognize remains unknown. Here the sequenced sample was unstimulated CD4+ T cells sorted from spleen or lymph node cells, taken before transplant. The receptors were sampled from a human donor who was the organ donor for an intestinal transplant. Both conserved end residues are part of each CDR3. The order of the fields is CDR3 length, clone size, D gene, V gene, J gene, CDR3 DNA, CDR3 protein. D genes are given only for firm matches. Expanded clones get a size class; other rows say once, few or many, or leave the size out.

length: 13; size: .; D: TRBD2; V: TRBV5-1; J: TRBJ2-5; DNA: TGCGCCAGCAGCCTAGCGGGGGGGGAGACCCAGTACTTC; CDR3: CASSLAGGETQYF
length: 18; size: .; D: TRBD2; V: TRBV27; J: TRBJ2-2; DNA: TGTGCCAGCAGTTCTAGAGTAGCGGGAGTTGGAAGGACCGGGGAGCTGTTTTTT; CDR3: CASSSRVAGVGRTGELFF
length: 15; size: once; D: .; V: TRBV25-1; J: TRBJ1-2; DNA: TGTGCCAGCAGTGATCTGGGGACCCCTAACTATGGCTACACCTTC; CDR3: CASSDLGTPNYGYTF
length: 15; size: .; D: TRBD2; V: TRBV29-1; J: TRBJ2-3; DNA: TGCAGCGTTGGGACTAGCGGGAGCGGCACAGATACGCAGTATTTT; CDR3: CSVGTSGSGTDTQYF
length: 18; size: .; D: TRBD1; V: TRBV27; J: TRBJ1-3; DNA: TGTGCCAGCAGTTTAGGGGGACAGGGAAGGGTAGCTGGAAACACCATATATTTT; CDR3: CASSLGGQGRVAGNTIYF
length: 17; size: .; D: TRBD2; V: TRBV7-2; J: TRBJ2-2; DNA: TGTGCCAGCAGCGGACTAGCGGGAGGGCCGGGCACCGGGGAGCTGTTTTTT; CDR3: CASSGLAGGPGTGELFF
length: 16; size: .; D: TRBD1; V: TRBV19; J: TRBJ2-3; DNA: TGTGCCAGTAGAGATCCAAGGGGGCCAAGCACAGATACGCAGTATTTT; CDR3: CASRDPRGPSTDTQYF
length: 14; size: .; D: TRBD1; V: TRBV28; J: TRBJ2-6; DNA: TGTGCCAGCCAGGGGGCGGATGGGGCCAACGTCCTGACTTTC; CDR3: CASQGADGANVLTF
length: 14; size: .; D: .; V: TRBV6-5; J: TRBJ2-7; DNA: TGTGCCAGCACCCCAGGGGGGGGCGGGTACGAGCAGTACTTC; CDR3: CASTPGGGGYEQYF
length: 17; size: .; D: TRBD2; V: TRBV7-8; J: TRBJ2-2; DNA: TGTGCCAGCAGCTTAGCGCGACTAGCGGGAGGGTTGGGGGAGCTGTTTTTT; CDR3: CASSLARLAGGLGELFF
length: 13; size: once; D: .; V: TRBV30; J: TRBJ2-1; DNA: TGTGCCTGGAAGGAGAGACTTAACAATGAGCAGTTCTTC; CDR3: CAWKERLNNEQFF
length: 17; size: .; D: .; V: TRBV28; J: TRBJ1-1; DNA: TGTGCCAGCAGTTTTACCAACAGACAGGTTACGAACACTGAAGCTTTCTTT; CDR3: CASSFTNRQVTNTEAFF
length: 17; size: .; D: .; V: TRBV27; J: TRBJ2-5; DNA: TGTGCCAGCAGTCCGTCATTGGGGGTGGCGTACCAAGAGACCCAGTACTTC; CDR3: CASSPSLGVAYQETQYF
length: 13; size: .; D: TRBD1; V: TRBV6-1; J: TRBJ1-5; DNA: TGTGCCAGCACCGGACAGGGCAATCAGCCCCAGCATTTT; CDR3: CASTGQGNQPQHF
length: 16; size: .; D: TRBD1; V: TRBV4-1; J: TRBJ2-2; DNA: TGCGCCAGCAGCCAAACCAGGGGGCGGGGCACCGGGGAGCTGTTTTTT; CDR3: CASSQTRGRGTGELFF
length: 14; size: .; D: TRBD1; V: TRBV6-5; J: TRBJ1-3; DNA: TGTGCCAGCAGTAGAGGACAGGGGGGGAACACCATATATTTT; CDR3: CASSRGQGGNTIYF
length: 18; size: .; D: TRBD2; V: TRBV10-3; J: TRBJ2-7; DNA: TGTGCCATCAGTAGAACCGGGACTAGCGGAAGAGAGGCCTACGAGCAGTACTTC; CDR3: CAISRTGTSGREAYEQYF
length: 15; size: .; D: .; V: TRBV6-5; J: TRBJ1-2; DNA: TGTGCCAGCAGGGACGGACGCCTCGGATACTATGGCTACACCTTC; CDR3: CASRDGRLGYYGYTF
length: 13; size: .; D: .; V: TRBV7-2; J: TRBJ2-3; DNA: TGTGCCAGCAGCTTAGTGGGGACAGATACGCAGTATTTT; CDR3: CASSLVGTDTQYF
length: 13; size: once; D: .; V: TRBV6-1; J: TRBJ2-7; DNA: TGTGCCAGCAGGTTACCATTTGCGTACGAGCAGTACTTC; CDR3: CASRLPFAYEQYF
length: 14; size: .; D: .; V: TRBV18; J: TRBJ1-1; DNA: TGTGCCAGCTCACCACTACAGGGCGGCACTGAAGCTTTCTTT; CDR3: CASSPLQGGTEAFF
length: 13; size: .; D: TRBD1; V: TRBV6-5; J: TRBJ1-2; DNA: TGTGCCAGCAGTGAAACAGGGGGCTATGGCTACACCTTC; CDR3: CASSETGGYGYTF
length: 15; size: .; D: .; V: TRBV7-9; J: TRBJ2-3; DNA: TGTGCCAGCAGCTCTTGGGACGGAGGCACAGATACGCAGTATTTT; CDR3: CASSSWDGGTDTQYF
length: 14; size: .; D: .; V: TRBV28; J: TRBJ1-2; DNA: TGTGCCGCCAGGCCCGCGGGGAGGAACTATGGCTACACCTTC; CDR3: CAARPAGRNYGYTF
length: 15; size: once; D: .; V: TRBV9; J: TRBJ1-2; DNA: TGTGCCAGCAGCCCGGGAGGGGGTAGGGACTATGGCTACACCTTC; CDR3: CASSPGGGRDYGYTF
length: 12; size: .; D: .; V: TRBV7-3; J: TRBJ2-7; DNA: TGTGCCAGCAGCCCAAAGGGCTACGAGCAGTACTTC; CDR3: CASSPKGYEQYF
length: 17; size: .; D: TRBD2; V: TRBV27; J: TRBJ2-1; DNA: TGTGCCAGCAGTGAAGACCCCGGGACCCTCGGGAGGGGTGAGCAGTTCTTC; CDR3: CASSEDPGTLGRGEQFF
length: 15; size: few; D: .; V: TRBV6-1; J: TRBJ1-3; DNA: TGTGCCAGCCGAATGTCCCAACTCTCTGGAAACACCATATATTTT; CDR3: CASRMSQLSGNTIYF
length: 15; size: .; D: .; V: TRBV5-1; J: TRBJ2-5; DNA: TGCGCCAGCAGCCGAATCGGGAGTTACCAAGAGACCCAGTACTTC; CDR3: CASSRIGSYQETQYF
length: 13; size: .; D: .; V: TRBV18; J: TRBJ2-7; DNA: TGTGCCAGCTCCCCCCGCGGGGTCTACGAGCAGTACTTC; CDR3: CASSPRGVYEQYF
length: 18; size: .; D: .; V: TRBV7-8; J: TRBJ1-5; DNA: TGTGCCAGCAGCTTAGCGATACACAGAGGTGCGGGCAATCAGCCCCAGCATTTT; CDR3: CASSLAIHRGAGNQPQHF
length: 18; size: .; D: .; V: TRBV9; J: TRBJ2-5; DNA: TGTGCCAGCAGCACAGCAGGGGACCCAGGGACTCCTCAAGAGACCCAGTACTTC; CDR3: CASSTAGDPGTPQETQYF
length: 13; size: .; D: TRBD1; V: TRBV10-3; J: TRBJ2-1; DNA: TGTGCCATCAAAACGGGACAGGAAAATGAGCAGTTCTTC; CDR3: CAIKTGQENEQFF
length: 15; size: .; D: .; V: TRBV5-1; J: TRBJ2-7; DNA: TGCGCCAGCAGCTTGGGAGGGTCGAGCTCCTACGAGCAGTACTTC; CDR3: CASSLGGSSSYEQYF
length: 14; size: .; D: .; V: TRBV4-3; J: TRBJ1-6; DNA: TGCGCCAGCAAATCGGGAACGAATAATTCACCCCTCCACTTT; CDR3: CASKSGTNNSPLHF
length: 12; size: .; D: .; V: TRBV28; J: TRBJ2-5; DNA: TGTGCCACGGAACTGAGTGGGGAGACCCAGTACTTC; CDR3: CATELSGETQYF
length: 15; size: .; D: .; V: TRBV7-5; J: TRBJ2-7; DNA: TGTGCCAGAAGAAAGGCTCCGGGACCAAACTACGAGCAGTACTTC; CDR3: CARRKAPGPNYEQYF
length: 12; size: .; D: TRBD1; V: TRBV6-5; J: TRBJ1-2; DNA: TGTGCCAGCCGGACAGGGAACTATGGCTACACCTTC; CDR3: CASRTGNYGYTF
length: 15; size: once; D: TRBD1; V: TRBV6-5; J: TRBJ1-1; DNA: TGTGCCAGCAGTACAAGACAGGGGGCGAACACTGAAGCTTTCTTT; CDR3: CASSTRQGANTEAFF
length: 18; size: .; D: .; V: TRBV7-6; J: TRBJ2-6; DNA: TGTGCCAGCAGCTTAGTGGTCCAGGGGCTGACTGGGGCCAACGTCCTGACTTTC; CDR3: CASSLVVQGLTGANVLTF
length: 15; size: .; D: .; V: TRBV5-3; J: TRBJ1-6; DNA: TGTGCCAGAAGCTTTTGGGGGCGTAAGAATTCACCCCTCCACTTT; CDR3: CARSFWGRKNSPLHF
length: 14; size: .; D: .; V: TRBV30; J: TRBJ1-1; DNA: TGTGCCTGGAGACAGGGAGGGTGGAACACTGAAGCTTTCTTT; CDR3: CAWRQGGWNTEAFF
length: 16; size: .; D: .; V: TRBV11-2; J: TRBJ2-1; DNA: TGTGCCAGCAGCTTATTCGCGGGAAGGTCCTACAATGAGCAGTTCTTC; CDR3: CASSLFAGRSYNEQFF
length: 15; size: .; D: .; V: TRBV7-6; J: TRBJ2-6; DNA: TGTGCCAGCAGCCCAGGGGCTTCTGGGGCCAACGTCCTGACTTTC; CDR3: CASSPGASGANVLTF
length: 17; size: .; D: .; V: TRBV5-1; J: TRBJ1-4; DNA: TGCGCCAGCAGCTCGGGGGTTTGGCCTGGGACTAATGAAAAACTGTTTTTT; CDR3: CASSSGVWPGTNEKLFF
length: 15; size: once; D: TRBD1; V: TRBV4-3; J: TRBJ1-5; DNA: TGCGCCAGCAGCCAACCGGACAGGGTCAATCAGCCCCAGCATTTT; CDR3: CASSQPDRVNQPQHF
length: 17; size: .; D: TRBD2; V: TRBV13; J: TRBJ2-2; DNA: TGTGCCAGCAGCTTCGCGGGAGGGCCGGGAGGCACCGGGGAGCTGTTTTTT; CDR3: CASSFAGGPGGTGELFF
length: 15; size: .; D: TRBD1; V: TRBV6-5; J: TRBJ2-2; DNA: TGTGCCAGAAAGCGACAGGGGGCGAACACCGGGGAGCTGTTTTTT; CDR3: CARKRQGANTGELFF
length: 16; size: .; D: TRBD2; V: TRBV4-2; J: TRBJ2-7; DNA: TGTGCCAGCAGCCAAGACCCTAGCGGTAGCTCCTACGAGCAGTACTTC; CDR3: CASSQDPSGSSYEQYF
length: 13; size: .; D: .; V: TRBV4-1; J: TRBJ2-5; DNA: TGCGCCAGCAGCCCGGACCAGGCGGCGACCCAGTACTTC; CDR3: CASSPDQAATQYF
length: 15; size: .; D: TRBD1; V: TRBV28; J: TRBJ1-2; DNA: TGTGCCAGCAGTCCACCGACAGGGACAAACTATGGCTACACCTTC; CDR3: CASSPPTGTNYGYTF
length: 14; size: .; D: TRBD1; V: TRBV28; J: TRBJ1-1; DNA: TGTGCCAGCAGTGTCACAGGGGCCAACACTGAAGCTTTCTTT; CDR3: CASSVTGANTEAFF
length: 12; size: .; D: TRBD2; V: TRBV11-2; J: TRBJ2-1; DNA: TGTGCCAGCAGATCACTAGCGGGAGGGTGGATCTTC; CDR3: CASRSLAGGWIF